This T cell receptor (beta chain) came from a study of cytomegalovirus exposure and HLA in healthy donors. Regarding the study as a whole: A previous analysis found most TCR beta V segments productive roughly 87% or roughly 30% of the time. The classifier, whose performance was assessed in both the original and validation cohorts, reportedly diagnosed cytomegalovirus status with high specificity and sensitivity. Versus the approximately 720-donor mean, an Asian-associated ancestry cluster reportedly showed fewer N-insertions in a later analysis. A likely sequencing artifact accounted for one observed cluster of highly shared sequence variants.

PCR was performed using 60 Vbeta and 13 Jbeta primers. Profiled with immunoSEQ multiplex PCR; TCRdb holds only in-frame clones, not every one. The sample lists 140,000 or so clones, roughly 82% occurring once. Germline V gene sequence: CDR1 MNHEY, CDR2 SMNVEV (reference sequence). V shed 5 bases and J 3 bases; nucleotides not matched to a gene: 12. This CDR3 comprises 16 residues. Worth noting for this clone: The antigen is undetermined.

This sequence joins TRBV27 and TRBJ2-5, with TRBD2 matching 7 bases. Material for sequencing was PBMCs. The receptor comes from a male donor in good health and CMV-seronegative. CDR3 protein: CASSPGFLAGEETQYF. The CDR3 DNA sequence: TGTGCCAGCAGTCCGGGTTTTTTGGCGGGGGAAGAGACCCAGTACTTC.